Described below is a single TCR beta chain sequence and its context. The antigen is unknown. Treatment in this sample: approximately nine-day PBMC culture with coronavirus spike peptide pools or control peptides (ViraFEST assay). Cells received half-medium changes with fresh IL-2 medium on days 3 and 7. This entry comes from a study of vaccination and CD4 T cells after COVID-19. Study background: The post-COVID samples were taken a median approximately 95 days after diagnosis, anywhere from 35 to 161.

Cultured CD4+ T-cell DNA underwent Oncomine TCR Beta short-read sequencing. TCRdb passed the PCR reads through MiXCR, listing each CDR3 protein once. The table records 12,000 or so distinct CDR3 sequences, over 55% of them present only once. This CDR3 is built from 15 residues. V trimming: 5 bases; J trimming: 5 bases; junction bases outside the gene matches: 4. Germline lookup yields CDR1 SGHNT and CDR2 YYREEE (reference sequence). This chain connects TRBV5-4 to TRBJ2-2, with 12 nucleotides matching TRBD2. This TCR was sampled from a human donor who had recovered from COVID-19. The specimen was CD4+ T cells from blood, cultured in vitro. CDR3 residues: CASSQTSGRTGELFF. The CDR3 DNA follows: TGTGCCAGCAGTCAGACTAGCGGGAGAACCGGGGAGCTGTTTTTT. The full variable domain, completed using reference TRBV5-4 and TRBJ2-2, is ETGVTQSPTHLIKTRGQQVTLRCSSQSGHNTVSWYQQALGQGPQFIFQYYREEENGRGNFPPRFSGLQFPNYSSELNVNALELDDSALYLCASSQTSGRTGELFFGEGSRLTVL.